The TCR beta chain described here comes from a study of shared clonotypes between healthy human individuals. On the study more broadly: Three plates each covered CD4 naive and memory; CD8 naive two, CD8 memory one.

Sequencing was performed with immunoSEQ multiplex PCR; in TCRdb, only in-frame clones are kept and a portion is missing. Of hundreds of thousands of clones in the sample, 90% to 95% were seen once. The CDR3 spans 13 residues. Trimming cost V 2 bases and J 5 bases, with 11 bases left between them. Looked up from germline, CDR1 is SGHNT and CDR2 is YYREEE (reference sequence). The naive CD8 fraction comprised CD45RO-negative cells positively selected for CCR7 and excluded terminally differentiated effector memory CD45RA+ cells. The chain couples TRBV5-4 to TRBJ2-7, with D unclear. This clonotype originated in a woman aged 25 to 39 in good health. The sequenced material came from naive CD8+ T cells sorted from blood. The CDR3 DNA sequence: TGTGCCAGCAGCTTCCCGAACATCCACGAGCAGTACTTC. Residues: CASSFPNIHEQYF.